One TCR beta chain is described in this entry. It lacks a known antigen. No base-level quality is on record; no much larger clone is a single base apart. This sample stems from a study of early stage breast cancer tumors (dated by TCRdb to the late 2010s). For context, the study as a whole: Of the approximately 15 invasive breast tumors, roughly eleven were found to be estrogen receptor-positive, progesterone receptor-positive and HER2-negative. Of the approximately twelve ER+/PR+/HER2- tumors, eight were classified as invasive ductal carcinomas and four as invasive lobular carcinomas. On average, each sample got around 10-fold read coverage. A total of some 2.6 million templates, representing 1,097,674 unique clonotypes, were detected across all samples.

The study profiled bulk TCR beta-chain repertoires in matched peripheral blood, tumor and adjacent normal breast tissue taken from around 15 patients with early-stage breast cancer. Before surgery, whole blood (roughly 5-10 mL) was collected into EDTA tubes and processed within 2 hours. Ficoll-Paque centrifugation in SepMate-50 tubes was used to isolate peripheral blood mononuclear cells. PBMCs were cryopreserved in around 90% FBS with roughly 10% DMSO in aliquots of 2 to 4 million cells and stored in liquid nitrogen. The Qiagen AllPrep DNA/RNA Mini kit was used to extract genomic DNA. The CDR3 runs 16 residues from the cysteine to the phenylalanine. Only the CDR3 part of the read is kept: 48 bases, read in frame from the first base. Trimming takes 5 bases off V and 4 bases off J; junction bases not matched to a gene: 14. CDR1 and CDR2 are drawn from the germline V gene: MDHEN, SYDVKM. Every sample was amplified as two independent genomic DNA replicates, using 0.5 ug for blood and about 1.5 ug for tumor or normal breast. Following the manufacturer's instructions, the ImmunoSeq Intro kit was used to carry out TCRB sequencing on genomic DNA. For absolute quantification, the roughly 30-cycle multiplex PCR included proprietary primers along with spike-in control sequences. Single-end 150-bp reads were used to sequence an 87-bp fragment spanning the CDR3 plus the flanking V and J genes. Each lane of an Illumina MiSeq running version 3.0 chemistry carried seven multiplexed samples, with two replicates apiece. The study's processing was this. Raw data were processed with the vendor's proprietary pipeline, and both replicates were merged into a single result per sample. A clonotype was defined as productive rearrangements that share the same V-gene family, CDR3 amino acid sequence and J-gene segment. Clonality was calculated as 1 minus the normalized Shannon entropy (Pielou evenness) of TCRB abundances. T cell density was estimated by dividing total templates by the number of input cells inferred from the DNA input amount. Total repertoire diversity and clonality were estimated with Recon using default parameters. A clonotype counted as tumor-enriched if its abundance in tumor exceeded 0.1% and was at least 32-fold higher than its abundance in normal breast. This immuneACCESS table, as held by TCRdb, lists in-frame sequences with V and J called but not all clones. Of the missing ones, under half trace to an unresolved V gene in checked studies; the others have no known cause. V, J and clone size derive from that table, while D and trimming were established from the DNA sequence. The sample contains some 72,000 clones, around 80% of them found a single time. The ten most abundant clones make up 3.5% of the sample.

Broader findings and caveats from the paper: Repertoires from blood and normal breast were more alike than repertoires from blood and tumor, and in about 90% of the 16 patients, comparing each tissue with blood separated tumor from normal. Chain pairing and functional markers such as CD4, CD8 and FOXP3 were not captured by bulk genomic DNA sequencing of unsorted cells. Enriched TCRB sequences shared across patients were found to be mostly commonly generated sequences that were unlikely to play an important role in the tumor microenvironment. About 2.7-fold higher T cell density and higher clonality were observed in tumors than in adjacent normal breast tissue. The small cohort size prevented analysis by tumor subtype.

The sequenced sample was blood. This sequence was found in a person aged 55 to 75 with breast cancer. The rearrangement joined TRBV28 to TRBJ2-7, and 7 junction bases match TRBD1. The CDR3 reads CASSPYSGQVRYEQYF. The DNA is TGTGCCAGCAGTCCCTATTCCGGACAGGTGAGATACGAGCAGTACTTC.